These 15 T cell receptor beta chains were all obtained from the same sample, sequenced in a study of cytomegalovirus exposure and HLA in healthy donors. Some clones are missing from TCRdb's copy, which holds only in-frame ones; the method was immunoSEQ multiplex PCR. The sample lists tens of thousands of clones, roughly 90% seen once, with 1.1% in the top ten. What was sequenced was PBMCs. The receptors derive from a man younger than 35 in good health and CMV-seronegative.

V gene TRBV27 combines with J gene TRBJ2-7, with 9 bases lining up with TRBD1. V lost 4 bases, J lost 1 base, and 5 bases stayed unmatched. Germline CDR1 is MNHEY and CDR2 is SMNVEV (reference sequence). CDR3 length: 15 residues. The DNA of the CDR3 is TGTGCCAGCAGTTCCGGACAGGGGCTTTCCTACGAGCAGTACTTC. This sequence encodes CASSSGQGLSYEQYF.

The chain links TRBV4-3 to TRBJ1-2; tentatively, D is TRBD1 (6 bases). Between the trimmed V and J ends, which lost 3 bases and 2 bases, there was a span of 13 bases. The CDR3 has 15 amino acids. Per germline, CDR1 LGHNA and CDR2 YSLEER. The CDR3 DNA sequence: TGCGCCAGCAGCCAGAAACACACAGGGAACTATGGCTACACCTTC. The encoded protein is CASSQKHTGNYGYTF.

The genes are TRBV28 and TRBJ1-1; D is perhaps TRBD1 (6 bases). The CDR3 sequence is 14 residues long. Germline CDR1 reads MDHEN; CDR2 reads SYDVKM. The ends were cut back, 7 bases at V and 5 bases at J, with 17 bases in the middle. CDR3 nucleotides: TGTGCCAGCAAAGATAGTGACAGGCGGACTGAAGCTTTCTTT. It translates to CASKDSDRRTEAFF.

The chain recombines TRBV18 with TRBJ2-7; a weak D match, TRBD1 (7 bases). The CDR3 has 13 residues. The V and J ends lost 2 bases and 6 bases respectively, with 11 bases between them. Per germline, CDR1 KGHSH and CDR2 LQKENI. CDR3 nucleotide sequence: TGTGCCAGCTCACCAGGACAGGAGGGCGAGCAGTACTTC. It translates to CASSPGQEGEQYF.

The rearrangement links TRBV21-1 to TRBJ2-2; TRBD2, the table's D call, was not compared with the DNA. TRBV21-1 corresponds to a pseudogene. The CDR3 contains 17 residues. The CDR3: CASSKGREGRNTGELFF. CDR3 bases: TGTGCCAGCAGCAAAGGGCGGGAGGGCCGGAACACCGGGGAGCTGTTTTTT.

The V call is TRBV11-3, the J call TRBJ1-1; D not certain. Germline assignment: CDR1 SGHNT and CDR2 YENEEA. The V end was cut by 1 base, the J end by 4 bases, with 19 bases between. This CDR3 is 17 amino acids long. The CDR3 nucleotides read TGTGCCAGCAGCTTAGTTCCCTCCTCGGTAATGGTCACTGAAGCTTTCTTT. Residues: CASSLVPSSVMVTEAFF.

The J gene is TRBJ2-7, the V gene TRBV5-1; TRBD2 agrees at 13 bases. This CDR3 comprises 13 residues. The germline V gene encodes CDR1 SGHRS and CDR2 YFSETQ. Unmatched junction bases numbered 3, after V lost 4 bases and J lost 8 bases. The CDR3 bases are TGCGCCAGCAGCCGACTAGCGGGAGGACAGCAGTACTTC. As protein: CASSRLAGGQQYF.

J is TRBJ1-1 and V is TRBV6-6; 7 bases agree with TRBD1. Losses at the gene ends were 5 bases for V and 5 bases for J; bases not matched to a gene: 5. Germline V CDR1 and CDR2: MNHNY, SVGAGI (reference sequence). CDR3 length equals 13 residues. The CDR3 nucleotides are TGTGCCAGCAGTGATACAGGGGAGACTGAAGCTTTCTTT. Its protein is CASSDTGETEAFF.

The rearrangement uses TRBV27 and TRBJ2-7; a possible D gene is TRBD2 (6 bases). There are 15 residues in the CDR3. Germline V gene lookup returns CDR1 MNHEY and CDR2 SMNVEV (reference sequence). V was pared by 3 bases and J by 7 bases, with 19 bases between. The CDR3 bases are TGTGCCAGCAGTTTTAGGTACGGGAGCGGTCGGGAGCAGTACTTC. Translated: CASSFRYGSGREQYF.

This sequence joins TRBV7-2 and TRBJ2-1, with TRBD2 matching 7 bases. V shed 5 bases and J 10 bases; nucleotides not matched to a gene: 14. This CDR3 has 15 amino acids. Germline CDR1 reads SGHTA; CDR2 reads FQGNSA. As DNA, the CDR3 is TGTGCCAGCAGCACCGGGGAAGCGGGACTGCCGGAGCAGTTCTTC. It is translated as CASSTGEAGLPEQFF.

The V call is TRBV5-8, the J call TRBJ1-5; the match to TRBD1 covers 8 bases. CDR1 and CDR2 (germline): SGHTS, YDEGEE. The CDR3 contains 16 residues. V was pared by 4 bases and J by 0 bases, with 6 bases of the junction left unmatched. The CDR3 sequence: CASSPWTGYSNQPQHF. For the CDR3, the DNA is TGTGCCAGCAGCCCATGGACAGGGTATAGCAATCAGCCCCAGCATTTT.

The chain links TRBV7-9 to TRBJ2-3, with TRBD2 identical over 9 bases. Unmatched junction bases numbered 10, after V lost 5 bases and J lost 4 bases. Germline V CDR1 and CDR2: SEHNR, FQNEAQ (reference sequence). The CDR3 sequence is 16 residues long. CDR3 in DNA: TGTGCCAGCAGCCGTAGCGGGCGGGAGGGGGCAGATACGCAGTATTTT. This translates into CASSRSGREGADTQYF.

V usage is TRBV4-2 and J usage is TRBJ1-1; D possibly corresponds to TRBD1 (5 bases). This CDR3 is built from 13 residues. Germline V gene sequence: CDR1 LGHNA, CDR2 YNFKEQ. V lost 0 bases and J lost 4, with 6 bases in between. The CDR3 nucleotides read TGTGCCAGCAGCCAAGAAAGGGGCACTGAAGCTTTCTTT. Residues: CASSQERGTEAFF.

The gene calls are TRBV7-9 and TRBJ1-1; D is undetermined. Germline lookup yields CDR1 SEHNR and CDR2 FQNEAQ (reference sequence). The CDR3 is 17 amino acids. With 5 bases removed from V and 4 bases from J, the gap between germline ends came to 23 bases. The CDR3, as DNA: TGTGCCAGCAGCGTACCCACCCCCAATCGTCGGGGCACTGAAGCTTTCTTT. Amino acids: CASSVPTPNRRGTEAFF.

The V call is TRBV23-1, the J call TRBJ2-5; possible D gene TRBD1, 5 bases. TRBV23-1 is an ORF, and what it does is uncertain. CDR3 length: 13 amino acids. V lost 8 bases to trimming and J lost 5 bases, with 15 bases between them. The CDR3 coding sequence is TGCGCCAGCCCTTGGGGCTTTAAGGAGACCCAGTACTTC. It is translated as CASPWGFKETQYF.